Listed here is a single T cell receptor beta chain. Its target is unknown. The CDR3 contains 14 residues. Germline CDR1 reads MNHEY; CDR2 reads SMNVEV (reference sequence). Germline trimming cut 5 bases from V and 6 bases from J; bases unmatched to any gene: 8. The source material, RNA transcripts, was used to amplify TCR beta CDR3 regions. An initial round of RT-PCR targeting the TCR CDR3 relied on the HTBI primer set. TCRdb ran MiXCR on the multiplex PCR reads and lists one entry per CDR3 protein. This table holds about 400,000 distinct CDR3 sequences, around 14% found once. The data are from a study of T cells in Graves' hyperthyroidism and ophthalmopathy. Notes on the study in general: The model anticipated ophthalmopathy a median around six months pre-onset. From stable hyperthyroidism, ophthalmopathy was set apart by a 13 V-J model.

Uncontrolled infection, other autoimmune disease, pregnancy or lactation disqualified patients from enrolment. Used for diagnoses were clinical symptoms, serum thyroxine and TRAb, thyroid ultrasound and orbital computed tomography. Sequencing was done on a sample of blood. This rearrangement joins TRBV27 to TRBJ2-7; 9 bases are a match to TRBD1. The receptor was derived from a woman under 30 with Graves' hyperthyroidism. CDR3 nucleotides: TGTGCCAGCAGTCTGACAGGGGGAAGGGCCGAGCAGTACTTC. It translates to CASSLTGGRAEQYF.